The sample holds a few counts of the clone carrying this T cell receptor beta chain. The antigen is undetermined. Time point indicated: newly diagnosed GD, antithyroid drugs for less than 3 months. The TCR library was made from RNA that had been extracted from PBMCs in TRIzol. The sample comes from a study of regulatory T cells in long-lasting Graves disease. Study outcomes and limitations: Persistent Graves' patients had lower TCR diversity than newly diagnosed ones.

Construction of the TCR beta libraries employed iRepertoire HTBI primers in conjunction with Arm-PCR of CDR3 regions. TCRdb processed the multiplex PCR reads anew with MiXCR; each CDR3 protein has one entry. Of 300,000 to 400,000 distinct CDR3 sequences listed, 15% to 20% are singletons. Looked up from germline, CDR1 is SGDLS and CDR2 is YYNGEE. V was clipped by 0 bases and J by 2 bases; unmatched bases: 1. CDR3 length equals 15 residues. The sample also formed part of further work on T cells in Graves' hyperthyroidism and ophthalmopathy. That investigation notes: A patient was excluded if there was uncontrolled infection, other autoimmune disease, pregnancy or lactation.

The chain couples TRBV9 to TRBJ2-1; 8 nucleotides align to TRBD2. This sequence was found in a middle-aged man with Graves disease. The specimen was peripheral blood mononuclear cells (PBMCs), collected at new diagnosis, from a patient treated with antithyroid drugs. DNA for the CDR3: TGTGCCAGCAGCGTAGGTAGCGGGGCCTACAATGAGCAGTTCTTC. As protein: CASSVGSGAYNEQFF.